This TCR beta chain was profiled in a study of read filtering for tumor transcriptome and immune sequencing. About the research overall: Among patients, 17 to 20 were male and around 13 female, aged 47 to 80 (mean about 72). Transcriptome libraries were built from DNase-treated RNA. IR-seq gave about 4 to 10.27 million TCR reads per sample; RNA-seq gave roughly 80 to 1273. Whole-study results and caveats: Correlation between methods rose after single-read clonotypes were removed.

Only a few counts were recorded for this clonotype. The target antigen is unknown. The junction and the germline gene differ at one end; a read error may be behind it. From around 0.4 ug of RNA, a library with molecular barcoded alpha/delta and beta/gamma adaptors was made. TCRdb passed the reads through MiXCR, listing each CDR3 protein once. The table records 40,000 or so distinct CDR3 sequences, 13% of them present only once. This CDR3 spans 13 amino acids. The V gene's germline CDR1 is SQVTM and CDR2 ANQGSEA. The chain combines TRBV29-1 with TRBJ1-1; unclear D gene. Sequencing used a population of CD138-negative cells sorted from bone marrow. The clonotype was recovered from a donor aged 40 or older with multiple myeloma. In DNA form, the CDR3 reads TGCAGCGTTGAAATCAGTCCGAACACTGAAGTTTTCTTT. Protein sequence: CSVEISPNTEVFF.